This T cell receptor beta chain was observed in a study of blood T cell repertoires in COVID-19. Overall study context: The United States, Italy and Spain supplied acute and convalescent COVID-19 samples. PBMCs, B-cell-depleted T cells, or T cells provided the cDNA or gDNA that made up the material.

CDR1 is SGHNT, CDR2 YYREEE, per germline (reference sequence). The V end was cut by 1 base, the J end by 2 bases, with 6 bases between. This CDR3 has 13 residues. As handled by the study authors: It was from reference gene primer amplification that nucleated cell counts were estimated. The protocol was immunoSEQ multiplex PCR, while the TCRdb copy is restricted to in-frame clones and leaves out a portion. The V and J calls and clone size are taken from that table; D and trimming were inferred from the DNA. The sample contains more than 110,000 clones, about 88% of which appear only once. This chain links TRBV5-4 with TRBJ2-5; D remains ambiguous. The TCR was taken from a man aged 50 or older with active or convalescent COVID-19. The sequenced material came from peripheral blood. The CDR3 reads CASSLLKQETQYF. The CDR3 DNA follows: TGTGCCAGCAGCTTGTTAAAACAAGAGACCCAGTACTTC.